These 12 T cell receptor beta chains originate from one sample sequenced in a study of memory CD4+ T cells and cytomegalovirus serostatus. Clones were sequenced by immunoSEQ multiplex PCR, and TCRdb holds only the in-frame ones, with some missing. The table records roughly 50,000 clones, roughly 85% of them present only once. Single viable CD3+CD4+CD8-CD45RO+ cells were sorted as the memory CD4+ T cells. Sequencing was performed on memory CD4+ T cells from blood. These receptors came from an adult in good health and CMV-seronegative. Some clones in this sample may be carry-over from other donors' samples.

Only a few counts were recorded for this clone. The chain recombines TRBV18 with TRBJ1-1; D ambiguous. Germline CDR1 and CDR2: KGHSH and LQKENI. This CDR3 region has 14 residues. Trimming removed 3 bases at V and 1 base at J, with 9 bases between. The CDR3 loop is CASSPMTRNTEAFF. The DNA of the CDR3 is TGTGCCAGCTCACCGATGACGCGGAACACTGAAGCTTTCTTT.

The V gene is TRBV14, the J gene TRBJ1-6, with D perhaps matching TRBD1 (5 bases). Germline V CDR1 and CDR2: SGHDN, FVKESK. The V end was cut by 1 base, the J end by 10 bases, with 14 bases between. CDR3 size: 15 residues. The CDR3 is CASSQAGGRGSPLHF. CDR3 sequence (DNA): TGTGCCAGCAGCCAAGCGGGGGGTCGTGGATCACCCCTCCACTTT.

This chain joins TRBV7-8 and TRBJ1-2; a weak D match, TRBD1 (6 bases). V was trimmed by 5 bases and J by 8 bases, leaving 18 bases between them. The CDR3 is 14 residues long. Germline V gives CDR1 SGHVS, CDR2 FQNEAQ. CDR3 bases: TGTGCCAGCAGCCAAATCCAGGGGTACGAGGGCTACACCTTC. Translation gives CASSQIQGYEGYTF. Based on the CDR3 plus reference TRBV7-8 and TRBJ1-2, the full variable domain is GAGVSQSPRYKVAKRGQDVALRCDPISGHVSLFWYQQALGQGPEFLTYFQNEAQLDKSGLPSDRFFAERPEGSVSTLKIQRTQQEDSAVYLCASSQIQGYEGYTFGSGTRLTVV.

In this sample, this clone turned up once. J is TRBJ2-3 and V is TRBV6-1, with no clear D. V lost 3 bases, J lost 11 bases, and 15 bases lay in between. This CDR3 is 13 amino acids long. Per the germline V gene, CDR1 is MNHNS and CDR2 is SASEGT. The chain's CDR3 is CASSEEFRTGQYF. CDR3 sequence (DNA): TGTGCCAGCAGTGAGGAGTTCAGGACGGGGCAGTATTTT.

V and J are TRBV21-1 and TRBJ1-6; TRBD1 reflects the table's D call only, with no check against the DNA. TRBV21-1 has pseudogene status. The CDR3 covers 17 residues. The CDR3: CASSKAHRPRGNSPLHF. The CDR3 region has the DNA TGTGCCAGCAGCAAAGCGCACAGGCCCCGCGGTAATTCACCCCTCCACTTT.

In DNA form, the CDR3 reads TGTGCCAGCAGCTTCGGGGATTTAAAGGGTGGCTACACCTTC. Translating it yields CASSFGDLKGGYTF. The chain combines TRBV7-8 with TRBJ1-2; unclear D gene. Germline CDR1 and CDR2: SGHVS and FQNEAQ. V lost 3 bases to trimming and J lost 7 bases, with 15 bases between them. The CDR3 has 14 amino acids.

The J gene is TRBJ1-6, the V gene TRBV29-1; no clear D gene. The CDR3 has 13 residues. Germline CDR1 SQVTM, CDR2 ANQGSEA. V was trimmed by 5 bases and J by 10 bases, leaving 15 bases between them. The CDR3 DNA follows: TGCAGCGTTTCCCGGGATCAATACTCACCCCTCCACTTT. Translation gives CSVSRDQYSPLHF.

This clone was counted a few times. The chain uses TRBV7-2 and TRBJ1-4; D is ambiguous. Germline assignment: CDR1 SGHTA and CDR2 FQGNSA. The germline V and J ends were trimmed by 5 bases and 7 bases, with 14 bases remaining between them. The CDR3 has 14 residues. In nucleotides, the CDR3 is TGTGCCAGCAGCCCCCGACGGGCCGGTGAAAAACTGTTTTTT. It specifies CASSPRRAGEKLFF.

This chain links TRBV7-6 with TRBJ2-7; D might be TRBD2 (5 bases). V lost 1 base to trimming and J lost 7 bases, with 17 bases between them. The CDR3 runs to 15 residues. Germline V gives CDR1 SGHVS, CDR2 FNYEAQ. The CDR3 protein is CASSLVFGELGEQYF. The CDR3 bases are TGTGCCAGCAGCTTAGTCTTCGGGGAGTTGGGGGAGCAGTACTTC.

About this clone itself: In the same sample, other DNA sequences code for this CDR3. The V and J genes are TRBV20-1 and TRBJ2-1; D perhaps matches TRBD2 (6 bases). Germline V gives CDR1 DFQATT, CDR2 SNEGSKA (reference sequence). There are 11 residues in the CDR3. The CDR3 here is CSGGRGNEQFF. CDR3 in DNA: TGCAGCGGGGGTCGGGGCAATGAGCAGTTCTTC.

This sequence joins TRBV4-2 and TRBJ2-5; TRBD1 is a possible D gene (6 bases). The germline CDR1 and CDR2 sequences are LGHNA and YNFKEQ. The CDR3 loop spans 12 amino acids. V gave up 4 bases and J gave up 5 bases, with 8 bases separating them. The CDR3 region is CASSPRGETQYF. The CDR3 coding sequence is TGTGCCAGCAGCCCCAGGGGTGAGACCCAGTACTTC.

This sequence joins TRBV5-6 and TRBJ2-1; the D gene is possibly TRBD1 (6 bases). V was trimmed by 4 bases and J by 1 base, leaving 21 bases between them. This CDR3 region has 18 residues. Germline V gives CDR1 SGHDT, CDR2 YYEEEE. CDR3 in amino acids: CASSPQDDIQGSYNEQFF. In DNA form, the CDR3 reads TGTGCCAGCAGCCCCCAGGACGACATTCAGGGGTCCTACAATGAGCAGTTCTTC.